This TCR beta chain came from a study of tumor-infiltrating lymphocytes in primary liver carcinoma. Study summary: Participating patients were men and women between 30 and 69 years old.

Unsorted bulk tissue of about 19-33 mg yielded co-extracted RNA and DNA. Every tumor sample held more than 80% viable tumor cells. Notes on this clonotype: What it binds is unknown.

Germline loops: CDR1 SGHAT, CDR2 FQNNGV. The CDR3 is 17 amino acids. The V segment lost 6 bases and the J segment 2 bases; nucleotides outside the gene matches: 11. Starting material of about 480 ng total RNA yielded TCR beta cDNA via a constant-region primer. Library construction for TCR beta comprised three nested multiplex PCR rounds performed with slightly modified ARM-PCR. Primers for the first two PCR rounds were TRBV1-TRBV30 forward primers and a C-beta reverse primer (around 10 cycles per round). MiXCR was run by TCRdb on the multiplex PCR reads, yielding one entry per CDR3 protein. The repertoire consists of 55,000 to 65,000 distinct CDR3 sequences, with around 64% occurring once and the leading ten covering 55% to 70%. Whole-study findings and limits: Tumor tissue displayed a significantly greater top-250-clone fraction than blood (p = 0.039). Merely about 8-25% of top clones occurred in all five tumor regions.

The J gene is TRBJ1-1, the V gene TRBV11-2; 11 bases align to TRBD1. This sequence was found in a man aged 35 to 55 with primary liver carcinoma and hepatitis B virus infection. Sequencing input: liver tumor tissue from sampling region 2. Subset of the sample: tumor region T2, inferior pole. In nucleotides, the CDR3 is TGTGCCAGCAGTTCCGGACAGGGGGCTAGTTTAAACACTGAAGCTTTCTTT. Translated, it gives CASSSGQGASLNTEAFF.